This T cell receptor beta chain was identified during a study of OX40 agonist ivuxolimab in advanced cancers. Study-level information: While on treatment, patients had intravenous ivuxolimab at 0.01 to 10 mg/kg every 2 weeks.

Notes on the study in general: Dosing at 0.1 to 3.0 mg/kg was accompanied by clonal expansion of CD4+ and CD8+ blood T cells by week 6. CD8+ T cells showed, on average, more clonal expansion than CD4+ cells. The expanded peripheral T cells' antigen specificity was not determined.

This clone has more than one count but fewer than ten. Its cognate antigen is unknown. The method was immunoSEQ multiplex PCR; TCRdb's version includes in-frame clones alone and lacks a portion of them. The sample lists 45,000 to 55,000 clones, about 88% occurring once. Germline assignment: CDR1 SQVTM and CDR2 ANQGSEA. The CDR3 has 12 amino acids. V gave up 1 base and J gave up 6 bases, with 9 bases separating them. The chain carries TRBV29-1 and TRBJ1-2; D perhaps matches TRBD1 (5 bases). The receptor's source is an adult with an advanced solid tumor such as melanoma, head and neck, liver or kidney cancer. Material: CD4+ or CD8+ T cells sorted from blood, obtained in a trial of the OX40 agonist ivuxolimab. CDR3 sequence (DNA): TGCAGCGTTGAAGGGGGGTCGAATGGCTACACCTTC. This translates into CSVEGGSNGYTF.